This paragraph covers one T cell receptor beta chain sequence. The antigen is unknown. Trimming cost V 1 base and J 6 bases, with 4 bases left between them. CDR3 length equals 11 residues. Germline V gene sequence: CDR1 SGHTA, CDR2 FQGNSA. The data are from a study of OX40 agonist ivuxolimab in advanced cancers. Study outcomes and limitations: In general, CD8+ T cells held more expanded clones than CD4+ did, on average. Normalized T-cell clonal expansion was also low in a subset of nonresponders.

Using immunoSEQ multiplex PCR, the repertoire was profiled, and TCRdb retains in-frame clones only, with some absent. The sample yields tens of thousands of clones, 85% to 95% seen once. The source of this sequence is an adult with an advanced solid tumor such as melanoma, head and neck, liver or kidney cancer. This chain connects TRBV7-2 to TRBJ2-7; no definite D call. Sequenced material: CD4+ or CD8+ T cells sorted from blood, taken in a trial of the OX40 agonist ivuxolimab. The chain's CDR3 is CASSLVVEQYF. The CDR3 DNA is TGTGCCAGCAGCTTAGTCGTCGAGCAGTACTTC.